This T cell receptor (beta chain) emerged from a study of blood T cell repertoires in COVID-19. Looking at the study overall: T cells, B-cell-depleted T cells, or PBMCs supplied cDNA or gDNA.

The ends lost 0 bases at V and 5 bases at J; junction bases unmatched: 6. CDR1 SGDLS and CDR2 YYNGEE come from the germline V gene. The CDR3 consists of 15 residues. Sequencing used immunoSEQ multiplex PCR; TCRdb keeps in-frame clones, though not all of them. Among a few hundred thousand clones listed, about nine tenths were seen once. Input material: peripheral blood. This chain uses TRBV9 with TRBJ2-7; 9 nucleotides line up with TRBD1. The TCR originated in a woman between 45 and 65 years old with acute or convalescent COVID-19. The CDR3 region is CASSVGGTGPNEQYF. The CDR3, as DNA: TGTGCCAGCAGCGTAGGGGGGACAGGGCCCAACGAGCAGTACTTC.